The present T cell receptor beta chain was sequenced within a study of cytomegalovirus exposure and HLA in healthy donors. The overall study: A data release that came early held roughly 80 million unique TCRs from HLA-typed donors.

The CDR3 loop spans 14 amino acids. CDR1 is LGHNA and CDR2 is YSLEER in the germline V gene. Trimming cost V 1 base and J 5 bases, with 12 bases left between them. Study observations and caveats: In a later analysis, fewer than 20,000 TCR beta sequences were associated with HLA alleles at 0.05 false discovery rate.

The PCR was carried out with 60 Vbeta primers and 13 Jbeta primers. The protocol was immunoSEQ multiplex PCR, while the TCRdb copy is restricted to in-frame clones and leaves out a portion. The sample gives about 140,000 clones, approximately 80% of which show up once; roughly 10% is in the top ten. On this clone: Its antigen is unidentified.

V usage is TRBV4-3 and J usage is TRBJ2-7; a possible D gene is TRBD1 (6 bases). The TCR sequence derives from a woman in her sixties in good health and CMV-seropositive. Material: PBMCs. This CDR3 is CASSQGPGADEQYF. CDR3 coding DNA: TGCGCCAGCAGCCAAGGTCCAGGGGCGGACGAGCAGTACTTC.